The source of this TCR beta chain is a study of blood T cell repertoires in COVID-19. Profiled with immunoSEQ multiplex PCR; TCRdb holds only in-frame clones, not every one. Among 270,000 or so clones, 86% were seen once, and the ten largest hold approximately 8.2%. This CDR3 has 16 residues. From germline, CDR1 is MNHEY and CDR2 SVGAGI. Trimming removed 2 bases from V and 6 bases from J, with 16 bases in between. Sequencing input: peripheral blood. This sequence joins TRBV6-5 and TRBJ2-2; possibly TRBD2 for D (7 bases). The clonotype comes from a man aged 35 to 55 with active or convalescent COVID-19. The CDR3 loop is CASSYPPIGGAGELFF. The CDR3 DNA follows: TGTGCCAGCAGTTACCCCCCCATAGGGGGGGCCGGGGAGCTGTTTTTT.